Presented here are 25 T cell receptor beta chains from one specimen sequenced in a study of T cell responses to AZD1222 COVID-19 vaccine. Data came from immunoSEQ multiplex PCR; TCRdb stores just in-frame clones and leaves some out. This repertoire shows about 100,000 clones, approximately 87% found once; its top ten account for about 15%. The source material was peripheral blood, sampled on day 0 of AZD1222 vaccination. All receptors derive from an adult in good health.

The chain couples TRBV5-1 to TRBJ2-1, with D tentatively TRBD2 (5 bases). CDR1 SGHRS and CDR2 YFSETQ come from the germline V gene. The CDR3 totals 15 residues. V was cut by 0 bases and J by 1 base, with 8 bases left in between. CDR3 in amino acids: CASSLDPGSYNEQFF. CDR3 sequence (DNA): TGCGCCAGCAGCTTGGATCCGGGATCCTACAATGAGCAGTTCTTC. Complete variable domain (other parts from reference TRBV5-1 and TRBJ2-1): KAGVTQTPRYLIKTRGQQVTLSCSPISGHRSVSWYQQTPGQGLQFLFEYFSETQRNKGNFPGRFSGRQFSNSRSEMNVSTLELGDSALYLCASSLDPGSYNEQFFGPGTRLTVL.

The chain couples TRBV7-9 to TRBJ2-6, with D tentatively TRBD2 (5 bases). V was trimmed by 1 base and J by 2 bases, leaving 12 bases between them. The CDR3 consists of 17 residues. The germline gives CDR1 SEHNR, CDR2 FQNEAQ (reference sequence). This CDR3 reads CASSLDRGITGANVLTF. CDR3 sequence (DNA): TGTGCCAGCAGCTTAGATCGGGGAATTACTGGGGCCAACGTCCTGACTTTC.

This clone showed up just once. The chain combines TRBV4-3 with TRBJ2-7; TRBD1 aligns across 9 bases. After removal of 1 base from V and 4 bases from J, the junction contained 8 bases not matched to a gene. The germline V gene has CDR1 LGHNA and CDR2 YSLEER. The CDR3 contains 16 residues. The CDR3 is CASSQAPPGQGYEQYF. The CDR3 DNA reads TGCGCCAGCAGCCAAGCTCCACCGGGACAGGGATACGAGCAGTACTTC.

The J gene is TRBJ2-7, the V gene TRBV6-5; possible D gene TRBD1, 8 bases. The CDR3 totals 16 residues. V lost 0 bases and J lost 2, with 14 bases in between. Germline V gene lookup returns CDR1 MNHEY and CDR2 SVGAGI. The CDR3 protein is CASSYSNRGGPYEQYF. CDR3 coding DNA: TGTGCCAGCAGTTACTCGAACAGGGGGGGGCCCTACGAGCAGTACTTC.

This chain joins TRBV23-1 and TRBJ2-7, with 7 positions matching TRBD1. TRBV23-1 carries the ORF label, with uncertain function. V shed 0 bases, J shed 3 bases, and the junction held 5 bases outside the gene matches. This CDR3 is 15 amino acids long. The CDR3 DNA follows: TGCGCCAGCAGTCAATCTTCTCAGGGGGTCTACGAGCAGTACTTC. It is translated as CASSQSSQGVYEQYF.

The CDR3 loop reads CASSPKAGGPRDSYEQYF. The CDR3 coding sequence is TGTGCCAGCTCACCAAAAGCGGGAGGGCCAAGAGATTCCTACGAGCAGTACTTC. The chain has TRBV18 and TRBJ2-7; 10 bases agree with TRBD2. The V segment lost 2 bases and the J segment 1 base; nucleotides outside the gene matches: 11. The CDR3 has 18 residues. Germline values: CDR1 KGHSH, CDR2 LQKENI. Drawing the rest from reference TRBV18 and TRBJ2-7, the complete variable domain is NAGVMQNPRHLVRRRGQEARLRCSPMKGHSHVYWYRQLPEEGLKFMVYLQKENIIDESGMPKERFSAEFPKEGPSILRIQQVVRGDSAAYFCASSPKAGGPRDSYEQYFGPGTRLTVT.

This chain connects TRBV5-8 to TRBJ1-2; D gene ambiguous. The CDR3 totals 15 residues. CDR1 is SGHTS and CDR2 is YDEGEE in the germline V gene. V was shortened by 4 bases and J by 0 bases, with 13 bases between the two germline ends. This CDR3 reads CASSRYQETNYGYTF. The CDR3 DNA is TGTGCCAGCAGCCGCTACCAGGAGACTAACTATGGCTACACCTTC.

This chain joins TRBV30 and TRBJ2-7, with unresolved D. Looked up from germline, CDR1 is GTSNPN and CDR2 is SVGIG (reference sequence). Trimming removed 0 bases from V and 2 bases from J, with 14 bases in between. This CDR3 has 15 residues. CDR3 sequence reads: CAWSVSFAVTYEQYF. The CDR3 DNA reads as TGTGCCTGGAGTGTGTCTTTTGCAGTGACCTACGAGCAGTACTTC.

On this clone itself: This CDR3 is also generated by other DNA sequences in the sample. V and J are TRBV12-3 or TRBV12-4 and TRBJ1-3; D is unresolved. V was shortened by 2 bases and J by 1 base, with 3 bases between the two germline ends. This CDR3 is built from 13 residues. The CDR3 region has the DNA TGTGCCAGCAGTTTAAGTTCTGGAAACACCATATATTTT. It specifies CASSLSSGNTIYF.

The chain uses TRBV5-1 and TRBJ1-1; D call uncertain. Between the trimmed V and J ends, which lost 1 base and 1 base, there was a span of 8 bases. The CDR3 runs to 14 residues. The V gene's germline CDR1 is SGHRS and CDR2 YFSETQ. In DNA form, the CDR3 reads TGCGCCAGCAGCTTGCCCCGCGAGAACACTGAAGCTTTCTTT. Protein product: CASSLPRENTEAFF.

The V gene is TRBV29-1, the J gene TRBJ1-1, with TRBD1 as a possible D gene (6 bases). The V end lost 6 bases, the J end lost 6 bases, and 11 bases lay between the germline ends. This CDR3 has 11 amino acids. Germline V gene lookup returns CDR1 SQVTM and CDR2 ANQGSEA. The CDR3 spells CSVQGSSEAFF. The CDR3 region has the DNA TGCAGCGTGCAGGGGTCGTCTGAAGCTTTCTTT.

V is TRBV6-1 and J is TRBJ1-1; the D is unclear. The germline CDR1 and CDR2 sequences are MNHNS and SASEGT. This CDR3 spans 15 amino acids. Between the trimmed V and J ends, which lost 2 bases and 5 bases, there was a span of 15 bases. CDR3 nucleotides: TGTGCCAGCAGTGAAACTGTGGCATTAGGGACTGAAGCTTTCTTT. It is translated as CASSETVALGTEAFF.

This clone was seen only once. The chain employs TRBV4-3 and TRBJ1-2; D not resolved. The V gene's germline CDR1 is LGHNA and CDR2 YSLEER. The length of the CDR3 is 14 residues. V lost 0 bases, J lost 2 bases, and 7 bases lay in between. CDR3 nucleotides: TGCGCCAGCAGCCAAGATGCGATAAACTATGGCTACACCTTC. Amino acid sequence: CASSQDAINYGYTF.

The rearrangement uses TRBV10-3 and TRBJ1-2, with a possible D match to TRBD1 (5 bases). CDR3 size: 16 residues. V lost 0 bases and J 6 bases, leaving 17 bases between the germline ends. CDR1 ENHRY and CDR2 SYGVKD come from the germline V gene. The chain's CDR3 is CAISESGLGGVNGYTF. The CDR3 DNA follows: TGTGCCATCAGTGAGTCCGGGTTGGGAGGGGTGAATGGCTACACCTTC.

This clone came up many times. The CDR3, as DNA: TGCAGTGCTAGAGGTAGAAACACCATATATTTT. This sequence encodes CSARGRNTIYF. The chain combines TRBV20-1 with TRBJ1-3, with unresolved D. CDR3 length: 11 amino acids. Trimming cost V 1 base and J 5 bases, with 3 bases left between them. Germline loops: CDR1 DFQATT, CDR2 SNEGSKA (reference sequence).

This chain joins TRBV21-1 and TRBJ1-5; the table assigns TRBD1, which was not confirmed against the DNA. TRBV21-1 is an annotated pseudogene. The CDR3 runs 17 residues. The CDR3 reads CASSQRQGRGADQPQHF. CDR3 DNA sequence: TGTGCCAGCAGCCAAAGACAGGGTAGGGGGGCAGATCAGCCCCAGCATTTT.

The V gene is TRBV29-1, the J gene TRBJ2-7; 7 bases map to TRBD1. The CDR3 runs 15 residues. V shed 0 bases and J 0 bases; nucleotides not matched to a gene: 5. The germline gives CDR1 SQVTM, CDR2 ANQGSEA. The CDR3: CSVEESRDSSYEQYF. CDR3 nucleotide sequence: TGCAGCGTTGAAGAAAGCCGGGACAGCTCCTACGAGCAGTACTTC.

This chain uses TRBV6-5 with TRBJ1-1; D gene uncertain. The CDR3 is made up of 15 amino acids. The V end was cut by 8 bases, the J end by 6 bases, with 22 bases between. The germline gives CDR1 MNHEY, CDR2 SVGAGI. The CDR3 nucleotides read TGTGCCAGCCAGCGGTCCCGGGAGCGACCCTCTGAAGCTTTCTTT. It encodes CASQRSRERPSEAFF.

The chain combines TRBV6-5 with TRBJ1-2; perhaps TRBD1 as D (6 bases). Trimming cost V 2 bases and J 7 bases, with 17 bases left between them. CDR1 and CDR2 from the germline V gene are MNHEY and SVGAGI. The CDR3 spans 15 residues. The CDR3 nucleotides are TGTGCCAGCAGTTACACACAAACAGGGTTTTTTGGCTACACCTTC. It translates to CASSYTQTGFFGYTF.

This chain links TRBV7-3 with TRBJ1-2; tentatively, D is TRBD1 (6 bases). Trimming pared 8 bases from V and 5 bases from J, leaving 12 bases between. This CDR3 region has 12 residues. CDR1 and CDR2 (germline): SGHTA, FQGTGA. CDR3 protein: CASLQGTYGYTF. CDR3 nucleotide sequence: TGTGCCAGCCTTCAGGGGACTTATGGCTACACCTTC.

J is TRBJ2-1 and V is TRBV13; 7 nucleotides line up with TRBD2. After removal of 6 bases from V and 4 bases from J, the junction contained 9 bases not matched to a gene. The germline CDR1 and CDR2 sequences are PRHDT and FYEKMQ (reference sequence). This CDR3 comprises 15 residues. CDR3 region: CASRKWASGYNEQFF. As DNA, the CDR3 is TGTGCCAGCAGAAAATGGGCTAGCGGTTACAATGAGCAGTTCTTC.

This chain connects TRBV20-1 to TRBJ1-3; D not certain. Germline lookup yields CDR1 DFQATT and CDR2 SNEGSKA (reference sequence). V lost 1 base to trimming and J lost 8 bases, with 6 bases between them. The CDR3 runs 11 residues. The CDR3 DNA reads TGCAGTGCTAGAGTCGGTGACACCATATATTTT. Its translation is CSARVGDTIYF.

The V and J genes are TRBV23-1 and TRBJ2-1; TRBD1 aligns across 8 bases. TRBV23-1 is flagged as an ORF with uncertain function. Trimming at V came to 0 bases and at J to 1 base, leaving 23 bases not matched to a gene. CDR3 length equals 23 residues. The CDR3 sequence: CASSQSRVPRGPTGTSSYNEQFF. CDR3 coding DNA: TGCGCCAGCAGTCAATCTAGGGTACCCAGGGGGCCCACCGGGACTTCATCCTACAATGAGCAGTTCTTC.

This chain joins TRBV30 and TRBJ1-4; a weak D match, TRBD1 (6 bases). Germline CDR1 GTSNPN, CDR2 SVGIG (reference sequence). The CDR3 totals 15 residues. With 0 bases removed from V and 2 bases from J, the gap between germline ends came to 10 bases. This chain's CDR3 is CAWSVQGGTNEKLFF. The CDR3 nucleotides are TGTGCCTGGAGTGTACAGGGAGGGACTAATGAAAAACTGTTTTTT.

The J gene is TRBJ1-2, the V gene TRBV7-9; 8 nucleotides line up with TRBD1. V was pared by 5 bases and J by 6 bases, with 11 bases of the junction left unmatched. Germline lookup yields CDR1 SEHNR and CDR2 FQNEAQ (reference sequence). The CDR3 runs 15 residues. DNA of the CDR3: TGTGCCAGCAGCCTGGGCACAGGGGGAGTACATGGCTACACCTTC. Translation gives CASSLGTGGVHGYTF. The variable domain in full, completed from reference TRBV7-9 and TRBJ1-2, reads DTGVSQNPRHKITKRGQNVTFRCDPISEHNRLYWYRQTLGQGPEFLTYFQNEAQLEKSRLLSDRFSAERPKGSFSTLEIQRTEQGDSAMYLCASSLGTGGVHGYTFGSGTRLTVV.